The clone carrying this T cell receptor beta chain was seen only a few times. CDR1 and CDR2 (germline): SGHTA, FQGNSA. This CDR3 region has 14 residues. Trimming took off 0 bases at V and 5 bases at J, with 10 bases between the two ends. The source of the sample is a study of blood T cells in healthy people across ages. Sample-barcoded 5' priming and a J-beta primer mix drove a second PCR of roughly 6 to 12 cycles. Each CDR3 protein gets one entry after TCRdb re-called the 5' RACE reads with MiXCR. Among about 1,500,000 distinct CDR3 sequences, roughly 27% were seen once, and the ten largest hold 7% to 9%.

The sample consisted of blood. The rearrangement uses TRBV7-2 and TRBJ1-1, with D possibly TRBD1 on 5 matching bases. This sequence was found in a woman in her twenties or thirties in good health. The CDR3 nucleotides are TGTGCCAGCAGCTTAGCTGGGTGGGGGACTGAAGCTTTCTTT. It yields the protein CASSLAGWGTEAFF.